Presented here are 23 T cell receptor beta chains from one specimen sequenced in a study of T-cell memory formation after mild COVID-19. TCRdb re-called the 5' RACE reads with MiXCR, one entry per CDR3 protein. The data contain about 180,000 distinct CDR3 sequences, roughly 18% of them seen just once; the ten biggest clones take up roughly 3.8%. Sequences were obtained from PBMCs or a T cell subset sorted from them (not recorded which). The source of these receptors is a man between 18 and 29 years old who had mild COVID-19 (a few samples of this study predate the infection). Cell type and time point are not known.

The V and J genes are TRBV4-2 and TRBJ1-2, with 10 bases lining up with TRBD1. Germline CDR1 and CDR2: LGHNA and YNFKEQ. Trimming removed 5 bases from V and 4 bases from J; junction bases left unmatched: 10. The CDR3 contains 16 residues. This CDR3 is CASSSHGTGAIYGYTF. CDR3 sequence (DNA): TGTGCCAGCAGCTCTCACGGGACAGGGGCGATCTATGGCTACACCTTC.

This chain joins TRBV9 and TRBJ2-3, with 7 bases fitting TRBD2. Losses at the gene ends were 0 bases for V and 1 base for J; bases not matched to a gene: 8. CDR3 size: 17 residues. Germline CDR1 is SGDLS and CDR2 is YYNGEE. In DNA, the CDR3 is TGTGCCAGCAGCGTAGGGGCAGCCGCGGGAGGCACAGATACGCAGTATTTT. Its protein product is CASSVGAAAGGTDTQYF. Based on the CDR3 plus reference TRBV9 and TRBJ2-3, the full variable domain is DSGVTQTPKHLITATGQRVTLRCSPRSGDLSVYWYQQSLDQGLQFLIQYYNGEERAKGNILERFSAQQFPDLHSELNLSSLELGDSALYFCASSVGAAAGGTDTQYFGPGTRLTVL.

The gene calls are TRBV6-5 and TRBJ1-2, with TRBD1 matching 10 bases. V was clipped by 2 bases and J by 2 bases; unmatched bases: 5. Germline loops: CDR1 MNHEY, CDR2 SVGAGI. The CDR3 sequence is 16 residues long. The CDR3 sequence is CASSYGGGQGNYGYTF. The DNA for the CDR3 is TGTGCCAGCAGTTACGGGGGGGGACAGGGGAACTATGGCTACACCTTC.

This chain links TRBV2 with TRBJ1-5, with D possibly being TRBD1 (6 bases). CDR1 and CDR2 (germline): SNHLY, FYNNEI. Trimming removed 0 bases from V and 11 bases from J, with 17 bases in between. The CDR3 has 15 residues. The CDR3 sequence is CASSEAGGRNSAQHF. CDR3 nucleotides: TGTGCCAGCAGTGAAGCGGGGGGCAGAAACTCGGCCCAGCATTTT.

The sample holds many counts of this clonotype. This chain uses TRBV12-3 or TRBV12-4 with TRBJ1-2; 7 positions agree with TRBD1. The ends lost 2 bases at V and 8 bases at J; junction bases unmatched: 8. The CDR3 consists of 14 residues. CDR3 region: CASSLNDRVEGYTF. The CDR3 region has the DNA TGTGCCAGCAGTTTAAATGACAGGGTGGAGGGCTACACCTTC.

The rearrangement uses TRBV7-6 and TRBJ2-7; 10 nucleotides align to TRBD1. The CDR3 consists of 15 residues. The trim removed 3 bases at V and 5 bases at J, leaving 7 bases unmatched. In germline, CDR1 is SGHVS, CDR2 FNYEAQ. The CDR3 loop is CASSFPGDRGNEQYF. CDR3 in DNA: TGTGCCAGCAGCTTCCCGGGGGACAGGGGCAACGAGCAGTACTTC.

The chain carries TRBV5-1 and TRBJ2-1; TRBD1 might be the D (6 bases). Trimming cost V 6 bases and J 7 bases, with 11 bases left between them. The CDR3 length is 12 residues. Looked up from germline, CDR1 is SGHRS and CDR2 is YFSETQ. Here the CDR3 reads CASNRDLNEQFF. The CDR3 nucleotides read TGCGCCAGCAACAGGGATCTGAATGAGCAGTTCTTC.

For this clonotype: At one end the junction does not follow the germline gene, possibly because of a read error. This sequence joins TRBV7-2 and TRBJ2-1; tentatively, D is TRBD2 (5 bases). The CDR3 length is 16 residues. CDR1 and CDR2 from the germline V gene are SGHTA and FQGNSA. The CDR3 nucleotides read TGTGCCAGCAGCTACGTACCGGGGAGCTCCTACAATGAGCAGTTATTC. Translating gives CASSYVPGSSYNEQLF.

V gene TRBV7-7 combines with J gene TRBJ2-7, with D possibly being TRBD2 (6 bases). Germline CDR1 is SSHAT and CDR2 is FNYEAQ (reference sequence). V gave up 8 bases and J gave up 2 bases, with 16 bases separating them. The CDR3 spans 14 residues. CDR3 residues: CASAVGEEAYEQYF. The CDR3 region has the DNA TGTGCCAGCGCCGTAGGGGAGGAGGCCTACGAGCAGTACTTC.

This clonotype was counted a few times. The rearrangement links TRBV2 to TRBJ2-3, with TRBD2 matching over 10 bases. Germline CDR1 and CDR2: SNHLY and FYNNEI. The CDR3 covers 16 residues. Trimming cost V 2 bases and J 6 bases; bases outside gene matches: 8. CDR3 nucleotides: TGTGCCAGCAGTGAATCAACTAGCGGGGCCCAGGATACGCAGTATTTT. This translates into CASSESTSGAQDTQYF.

V is TRBV18 and J is TRBJ2-1, with a weak D call TRBD2 (7 bases). There are 15 residues in the CDR3. Germline V gene sequence: CDR1 KGHSH, CDR2 LQKENI. V was pared by 5 bases and J by 5 bases, with 16 bases between. CDR3 in DNA: TGTGCCAGCTCAGCCACGGACAGCGGGAACAATGAGCAGTTCTTC. This sequence encodes CASSATDSGNNEQFF. Variable domain in full (rest from reference TRBV18 and TRBJ2-1): NAGVMQNPRHLVRRRGQEARLRCSPMKGHSHVYWYRQLPEEGLKFMVYLQKENIIDESGMPKERFSAEFPKEGPSILRIQQVVRGDSAAYFCASSATDSGNNEQFFGPGTRLTVL.

This chain links TRBV20-1 with TRBJ1-4; 11 nucleotides agree with TRBD1. This CDR3 is 14 amino acids long. Germline V gives CDR1 DFQATT, CDR2 SNEGSKA (reference sequence). After removal of 3 bases from V and 6 bases from J, the junction contained 3 bases not matched to a gene. The CDR3 here is CSARWTGGYEKLFF. In DNA, the CDR3 is TGCAGTGCTAGGTGGACAGGGGGCTATGAAAAACTGTTTTTT.

In its sample, this clonotype was seen a few times. This rearrangement joins TRBV7-9 to TRBJ2-5; 7 positions match TRBD1. The germline CDR1 and CDR2 sequences are SEHNR and FQNEAQ (reference sequence). This CDR3 region has 16 residues. Losses at the gene ends were 5 bases for V and 1 base for J; bases not matched to a gene: 10. The CDR3 here is CASSPGQTGPQETQYF. Here the CDR3 DNA reads TGTGCCAGCAGCCCTGGCCAGACAGGGCCCCAAGAGACCCAGTACTTC.

The gene calls are TRBV28 and TRBJ2-7; either TRBD1 or TRBD2 may supply D (5 bases each). The CDR3 runs to 15 residues. Germline V gives CDR1 MDHEN, CDR2 SYDVKM. V lost 5 bases and J 0 bases, leaving 14 bases between the germline ends. The CDR3 nucleotides are TGTGCCAGCAGTCCGCCACAGGCGGGCTCCTACGAGCAGTACGTC. It specifies CASSPPQAGSYEQYV.

The J gene is TRBJ1-4, the V gene TRBV7-2; D uncertain. Looked up from germline, CDR1 is SGHTA and CDR2 is FQGNSA. This CDR3 contains 14 residues. V lost 5 bases and J 7 bases, leaving 14 bases between the germline ends. CDR3 in DNA: TGTGCCAGCAGCCTCTCCGGGGAGGGTGAAAAACTGTTTTTT. It codes for CASSLSGEGEKLFF.

This chain links TRBV11-3 with TRBJ2-1; TRBD2 aligns across 10 bases. The V and J ends lost 4 bases and 5 bases, in that order; junction bases with no gene match: 5. This CDR3 region has 15 residues. The germline V gene encodes CDR1 SGHNT and CDR2 YENEEA. DNA for the CDR3: TGTGCCAGCAGCTACAGCGGGGGGGCCGACAATGAGCAGTTCTTC. It encodes CASSYSGGADNEQFF.

The chain uses TRBV4-1 and TRBJ2-2, with D possibly being TRBD1 or TRBD2 (5 bases each). V shed 2 bases and J shed 3 bases, with 16 bases lying between them. The CDR3 length is 17 residues. CDR1 MGHRA and CDR2 YSYEKL come from the germline V gene. CDR3 sequence reads: CASSQPYGTEDTGELFF. The CDR3 region has the DNA TGCGCCAGCAGCCAACCGTACGGGACGGAAGACACCGGGGAGCTGTTTTTT.

The V gene is TRBV7-2, the J gene TRBJ2-1; TRBD1 matches at 9 bases. Germline lookup yields CDR1 SGHTA and CDR2 FQGNSA. The V and J ends lost 5 bases and 4 bases, in that order; junction bases with no gene match: 6. The CDR3 consists of 15 residues. The CDR3 protein is CASSPTGQGYNEQFF. CDR3 DNA: TGTGCCAGCAGCCCGACCGGACAGGGGTACAATGAGCAGTTCTTC.

This clonotype was observed at least ten times. The chain carries TRBV11-2 and TRBJ1-2, with TRBD1 matching over 8 bases. Trimming cost V 5 bases and J 7 bases; bases outside gene matches: 6. This CDR3 is built from 13 residues. Germline assignment: CDR1 SGHAT and CDR2 FQNNGV. CDR3 nucleotides: TGTGCCAGCAGCCAAGACAGGGGAGGTGGCTACACCTTC. Its translation is CASSQDRGGGYTF.

J is TRBJ2-4 and V is TRBV7-9; 9 nucleotides align to TRBD1. The CDR3 is 14 residues long. Germline values: CDR1 SEHNR, CDR2 FQNEAQ (reference sequence). The junction had 3 bases not matched to a gene; V was cut back by 5 bases and J by 4 bases. This CDR3 is CASSPDRGKNIQYF. In DNA, the CDR3 is TGTGCCAGCAGCCCAGACAGGGGGAAAAACATTCAGTACTTC.

This clonotype appeared a few times. The gene calls are TRBV15 and TRBJ1-1; D ambiguous. Trimming stripped 5 bases from V and 2 bases from J, with 6 bases between. Germline assignment: CDR1 LNHNV and CDR2 YYDKDF (reference sequence). This CDR3 spans 12 amino acids. This CDR3 reads CATSGRNTEAFF. CDR3 coding DNA: TGTGCCACCAGCGGGAGAAACACTGAAGCTTTCTTT.

Here the CDR3 reads CASANYGYTF. The CDR3 DNA is TGCGCCAGCGCCAACTATGGCTACACCTTC. The chain couples TRBV10-2 to TRBJ1-2; D remains ambiguous. Germline assignment: CDR1 WSHSY and CDR2 SAAADI. V lost 8 bases, J lost 2 bases, and 3 bases lay in between. The CDR3 is made up of 10 amino acids.

The V and J genes are TRBV7-2 and TRBJ1-5, with 8 bases aligning to TRBD1. Trimming cost V 5 bases and J 6 bases; bases outside gene matches: 6. The CDR3 spans 14 residues. Germline lookup yields CDR1 SGHTA and CDR2 FQGNSA. In nucleotides, the CDR3 is TGTGCCAGCAGCCCCCGACAGGGGCGTCAGCCCCAGCATTTT. As protein: CASSPRQGRQPQHF.